This T cell receptor (beta chain) was retrieved from a study of technical replicates of blood from several donors. Sequencing used immunoSEQ multiplex PCR; TCRdb keeps in-frame clones, though not all of them. Among roughly 60,000 clones listed, just under 95% were seen once. This CDR3 contains 14 residues. V lost 6 bases, J lost 3 bases, and 12 bases lay in between. The germline V gene has CDR1 ENHRY and CDR2 SYGVKD. The chain is built from TRBV10-3 and TRBJ1-3, with D possibly TRBD1 on 5 matching bases. This receptor was identified in a human donor in good health. Some clones in this sample may be carry-over from other donors' samples. The sequencing sample was made of PBMCs. CDR3 protein: CAISGRDGGNTIYF. CDR3 sequence (DNA): TGTGCCATCAGCGGGAGGGACGGTGGAAACACCATATATTTT.